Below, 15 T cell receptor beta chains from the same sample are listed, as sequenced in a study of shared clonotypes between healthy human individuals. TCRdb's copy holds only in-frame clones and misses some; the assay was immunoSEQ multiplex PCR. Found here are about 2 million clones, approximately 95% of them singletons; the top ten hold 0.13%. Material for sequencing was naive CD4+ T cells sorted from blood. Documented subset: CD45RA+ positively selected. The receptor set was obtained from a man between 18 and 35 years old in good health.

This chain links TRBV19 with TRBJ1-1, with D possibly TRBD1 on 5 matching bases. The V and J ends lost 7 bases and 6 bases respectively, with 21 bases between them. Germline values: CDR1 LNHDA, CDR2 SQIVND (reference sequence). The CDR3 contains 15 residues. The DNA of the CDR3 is TGTGCCAGTACTCTAACCAGGGAAGGTCGGGCTGAAGCTTTCTTT. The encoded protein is CASTLTREGRAEAFF.

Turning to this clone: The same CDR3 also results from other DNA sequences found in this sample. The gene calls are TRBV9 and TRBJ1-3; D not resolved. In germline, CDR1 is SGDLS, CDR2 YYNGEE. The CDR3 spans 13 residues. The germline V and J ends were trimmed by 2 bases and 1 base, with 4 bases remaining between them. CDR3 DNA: TGTGCCAGCAGCGTGACGTCTGGAAACACCATATATTTT. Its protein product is CASSVTSGNTIYF. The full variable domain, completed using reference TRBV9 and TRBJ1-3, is DSGVTQTPKHLITATGQRVTLRCSPRSGDLSVYWYQQSLDQGLQFLIQYYNGEERAKGNILERFSAQQFPDLHSELNLSSLELGDSALYFCASSVTSGNTIYFGEGSWLTVV.

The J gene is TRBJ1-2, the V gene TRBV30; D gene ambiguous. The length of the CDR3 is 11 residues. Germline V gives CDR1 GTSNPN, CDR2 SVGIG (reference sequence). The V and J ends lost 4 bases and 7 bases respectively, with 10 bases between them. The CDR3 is CAWTLGSGYTF. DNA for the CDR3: TGTGCCTGGACCCTCGGTAGTGGCTACACCTTC.

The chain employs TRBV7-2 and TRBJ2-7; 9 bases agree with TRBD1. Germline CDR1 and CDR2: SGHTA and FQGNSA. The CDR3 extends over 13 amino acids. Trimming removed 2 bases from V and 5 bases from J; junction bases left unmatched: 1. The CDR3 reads CASSLTGGHEQYF. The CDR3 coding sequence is TGTGCCAGCAGCTTAACAGGGGGCCACGAGCAGTACTTC.

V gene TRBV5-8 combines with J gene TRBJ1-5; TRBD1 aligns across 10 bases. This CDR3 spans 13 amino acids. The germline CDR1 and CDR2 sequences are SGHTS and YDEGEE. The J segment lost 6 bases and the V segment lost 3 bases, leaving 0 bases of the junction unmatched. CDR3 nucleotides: TGTGCCAGCAGCTGGACAGGGGGTCAGCCCCAGCATTTT. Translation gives CASSWTGGQPQHF. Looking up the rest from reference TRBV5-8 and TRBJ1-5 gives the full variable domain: EAGVTQSPTHLIKTRGQQATLRCSPISGHTSVYWYQQALGLGLQFLLWYDEGEERNRGNFPPRFSGRQFPNYSSELNVNALELEDSALYLCASSWTGGQPQHFGDGTRLSIL.

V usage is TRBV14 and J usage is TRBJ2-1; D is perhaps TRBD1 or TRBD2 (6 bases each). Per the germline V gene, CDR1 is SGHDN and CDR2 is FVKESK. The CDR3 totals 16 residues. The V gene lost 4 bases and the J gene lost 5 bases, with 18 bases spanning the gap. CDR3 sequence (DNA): TGTGCCAGCAGCCGAACCTTAGGGGGGCCGGACAATGAGCAGTTCTTC. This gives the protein CASSRTLGGPDNEQFF.

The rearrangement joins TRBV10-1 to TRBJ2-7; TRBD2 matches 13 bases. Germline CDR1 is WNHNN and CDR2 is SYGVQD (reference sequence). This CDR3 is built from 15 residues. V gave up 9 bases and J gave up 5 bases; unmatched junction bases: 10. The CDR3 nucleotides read TGCGCCAGAGGGACTAGCGGGGTTTTAGAACACGAGCAGTACTTC. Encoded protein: CARGTSGVLEHEQYF.

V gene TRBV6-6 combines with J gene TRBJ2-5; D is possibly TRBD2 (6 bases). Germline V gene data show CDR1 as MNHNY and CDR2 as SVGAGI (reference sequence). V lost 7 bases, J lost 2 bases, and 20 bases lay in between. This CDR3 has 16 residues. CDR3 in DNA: TGTGCCAGCATTGGAGGGACGCGTAACATTCAAGAGACCCAGTACTTC. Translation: CASIGGTRNIQETQYF.

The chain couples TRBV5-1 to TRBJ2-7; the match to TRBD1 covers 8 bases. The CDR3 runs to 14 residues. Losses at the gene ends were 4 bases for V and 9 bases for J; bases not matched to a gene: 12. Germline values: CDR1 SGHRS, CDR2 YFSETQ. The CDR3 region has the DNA TGCGCCAGCAGCCCGGGACAGGCGGGCTCAGGGCAGTACTTC. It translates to CASSPGQAGSGQYF.

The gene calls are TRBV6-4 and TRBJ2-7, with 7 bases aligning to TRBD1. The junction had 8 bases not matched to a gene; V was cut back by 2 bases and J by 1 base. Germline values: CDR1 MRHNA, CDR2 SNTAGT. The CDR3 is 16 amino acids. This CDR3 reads CASSDPIRDSSYEQYF. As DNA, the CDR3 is TGTGCCAGCAGTGACCCTATCCGGGACAGTTCCTACGAGCAGTACTTC.

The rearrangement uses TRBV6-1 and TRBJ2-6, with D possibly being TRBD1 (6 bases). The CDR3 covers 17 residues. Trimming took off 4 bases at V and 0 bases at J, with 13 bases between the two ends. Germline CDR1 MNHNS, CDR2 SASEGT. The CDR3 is CASSARTDNSGANVLTF. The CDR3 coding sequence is TGTGCCAGCAGTGCCAGGACAGATAACTCTGGGGCCAACGTCCTGACTTTC.

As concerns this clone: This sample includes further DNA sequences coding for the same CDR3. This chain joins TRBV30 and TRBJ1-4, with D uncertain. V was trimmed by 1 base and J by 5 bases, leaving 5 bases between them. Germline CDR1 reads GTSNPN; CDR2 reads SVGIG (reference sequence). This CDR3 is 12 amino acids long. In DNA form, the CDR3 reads TGTGCCTGGAGTGAGAGGAATGAAAAACTGTTTTTT. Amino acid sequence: CAWSERNEKLFF.

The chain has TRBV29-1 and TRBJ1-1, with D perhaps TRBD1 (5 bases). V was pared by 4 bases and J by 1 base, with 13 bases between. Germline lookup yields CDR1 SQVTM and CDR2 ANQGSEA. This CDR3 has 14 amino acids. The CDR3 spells CSVAWGERNTEAFF. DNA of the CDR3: TGCAGCGTTGCATGGGGGGAGAGGAACACTGAAGCTTTCTTT.

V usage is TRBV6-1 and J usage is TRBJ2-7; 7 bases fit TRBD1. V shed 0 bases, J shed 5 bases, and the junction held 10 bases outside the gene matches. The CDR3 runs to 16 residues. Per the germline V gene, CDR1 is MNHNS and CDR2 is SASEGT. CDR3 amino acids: CASSEAEWTGFHEQYF. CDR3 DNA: TGTGCCAGCAGTGAAGCGGAGTGGACAGGTTTTCACGAGCAGTACTTC.

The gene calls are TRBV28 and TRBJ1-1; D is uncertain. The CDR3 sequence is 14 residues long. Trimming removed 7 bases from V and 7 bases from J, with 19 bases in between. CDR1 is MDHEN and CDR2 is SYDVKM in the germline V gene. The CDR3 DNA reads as TGTGCCAGCACACTCCTGTCGGGCCGCATTGAAGCTTTCTTT. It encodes CASTLLSGRIEAFF.